This TCR beta chain was recorded in a study of regulatory T cells in long-lasting Graves disease. In building TCR beta libraries, iRepertoire HTBI primers were used together with Arm-PCR of CDR3 regions. TCRdb fed the multiplex PCR reads into MiXCR, producing one record per CDR3 protein. Of roughly 380,000 distinct CDR3 sequences detected, 16% appear once; the ten largest clones hold approximately 30%. The CDR3 runs to 14 residues. V gave up 5 bases and J gave up 0 bases, with 8 bases separating them. Time point indicated: newly diagnosed GD, antithyroid drugs for less than 3 months. The authors made the TCR library using RNA they extracted from PBMCs. Many counts were recorded for this clonotype. This sample also appeared in a second study, on T cells in Graves' hyperthyroidism and ophthalmopathy.

Sequenced here: peripheral blood mononuclear cells (PBMCs), sampled at new diagnosis, from a patient treated with antithyroid drugs. V usage is TRBV12-3 or TRBV12-4 and J usage is TRBJ1-5; D uncertain. This receptor was identified in a man between 40 and 49 years old with Graves disease. DNA for the CDR3: TGTGCCAGCAGTCGTATCAATAGCAATCAGCCCCAGCATTTT. Translation gives CASSRINSNQPQHF.